These 16 T cell receptor beta chains were sequenced from one sample in a study of cytomegalovirus exposure and HLA in healthy donors. Both 60 Vbeta primers and 13 Jbeta primers went into the PCR. Profiling relied on immunoSEQ multiplex PCR, and the TCRdb table lists in-frame clones only, not all of them. Of approximately 170,000 clones in the sample, around three quarters were seen once. The sequenced sample consisted of PBMCs. These receptors all come from a woman in her fifties or sixties in good health and CMV-seronegative.

The rearrangement joins TRBV28 to TRBJ2-4; 10 positions match TRBD1. The ends lost 6 bases at V and 1 base at J; junction bases unmatched: 12. This CDR3 is 18 amino acids long. CDR1 is MDHEN, CDR2 SYDVKM, per germline. CDR3 bases: TGTGCCAGCAGCGACAGGGGGCGCGGGTATAGGGCCAAAAACATTCAGTACTTC. Protein sequence: CASSDRGRGYRAKNIQYF.

J is TRBJ2-7 and V is TRBV7-9; TRBD1 matches 9 bases. The V gene's germline CDR1 is SEHNR and CDR2 FQNEAQ (reference sequence). The CDR3 sequence is 15 residues long. V lost 1 base to trimming and J lost 2 bases; unmatched junction nucleotides: 3. DNA of the CDR3: TGTGCCAGCAGCTTAGAAAGGGACAGGGCCTACGAGCAGTACTTC. Translating gives CASSLERDRAYEQYF.

The gene calls are TRBV14 and TRBJ2-3; weak D call: TRBD2 (6 bases). With 3 bases removed from V and 2 bases from J, the gap between germline ends came to 9 bases. CDR3 length: 14 amino acids. Germline CDR1 and CDR2: SGHDN and FVKESK. Here the CDR3 DNA reads TGTGCCAGCAGCCACGGACTACTCACAGATACGCAGTATTTT. This sequence encodes CASSHGLLTDTQYF. Complete variable domain (other parts from reference TRBV14 and TRBJ2-3): EAGVTQFPSHSVIEKGQTVTLRCDPISGHDNLYWYRRVMGKEIKFLLHFVKESKQDESGMPNNRFLAERTGGTYSTLKVQPAELEDSGVYFCASSHGLLTDTQYFGPGTRLTVL.

This clone was detected only a few times. V usage is TRBV5-1 and J usage is TRBJ1-1; 10 bases map to TRBD1. Per germline, CDR1 SGHRS and CDR2 YFSETQ. The V and J ends lost 4 bases and 0 bases, in that order; junction bases with no gene match: 9. This CDR3 spans 17 amino acids. The CDR3 protein is CASSSGQGVDMNTEAFF. The CDR3 DNA reads as TGCGCCAGCAGCAGCGGACAGGGGGTCGATATGAACACTGAAGCTTTCTTT.

The chain employs TRBV5-1 and TRBJ1-2; D is possibly TRBD1 (6 bases). Germline V gives CDR1 SGHRS, CDR2 YFSETQ. V was pared by 5 bases and J by 8 bases, with 10 bases between. The CDR3 is 11 residues long. The DNA of the CDR3 is TGCGCCAGCAGTCTTGGACAGGGCTACACCTTC. This codes for CASSLGQGYTF.

V gene TRBV7-3 combines with J gene TRBJ1-3; D is ambiguous. Germline V gives CDR1 SGHTA, CDR2 FQGTGA. V lost 0 bases and J 4 bases, leaving 4 bases between the germline ends. This CDR3 has 13 amino acids. The DNA of the CDR3 is TGTGCCAGCAGCTTAACCACAGGAAACACCATATATTTT. As protein: CASSLTTGNTIYF.

The CDR3 bases are TGTGCCAGCAGCGCACAGGGTGGTGGAGATACGCAGTATTTT. It codes for CASSAQGGGDTQYF. This chain joins TRBV2 and TRBJ2-3; TRBD1 might be the D (6 bases). The CDR3 is made up of 14 amino acids. The germline V gene has CDR1 SNHLY and CDR2 FYNNEI. V was shortened by 6 bases and J by 5 bases, with 15 bases between the two germline ends.

This clone was detected only a few times. V usage is TRBV6-4 and J usage is TRBJ2-2; D is unresolved. In germline, CDR1 is MRHNA, CDR2 SNTAGT. V was clipped by 8 bases and J by 4 bases, with 11 bases between them. The CDR3 length is 13 residues. CDR3: CASAPGSTGELFF. As DNA, the CDR3 is TGTGCCAGCGCTCCGGGTTCCACCGGGGAGCTGTTTTTT.

The chain couples TRBV7-2 to TRBJ1-1; D is ambiguous. The CDR3 loop spans 14 amino acids. Trimming stripped 1 base from V and 1 base from J, with 7 bases between. In germline, CDR1 is SGHTA, CDR2 FQGNSA. The CDR3 loop reads CASSLGGENTEAFF. As DNA, the CDR3 is TGTGCCAGCAGCTTAGGCGGAGAGAACACTGAAGCTTTCTTT.

Concerning this clone itself: Other DNA sequences of this sample code for an identical CDR3. This chain joins TRBV28 and TRBJ1-3; no clear D. CDR1 is MDHEN and CDR2 is SYDVKM in the germline V gene. Trimming removed 7 bases from V and 0 bases from J, with 16 bases in between. This CDR3 is built from 16 residues. The CDR3 bases are TGTGCCAGCAAAAAAGGTGGGAGAAGCTCTGGAAACACCATATATTTT. This gives the protein CASKKGGRSSGNTIYF.

This sequence joins TRBV6-4 and TRBJ2-1; no reliable D call. CDR3 length equals 13 residues. Per germline, CDR1 MRHNA and CDR2 SNTAGT. V was pared by 8 bases and J by 3 bases, with 11 bases between. The CDR3 nucleotides are TGTGCCAGCTCGCAAGGAGTCTACAATGAGCAGTTCTTC. Translation gives CASSQGVYNEQFF.

The chain carries TRBV13 and TRBJ1-1; D is unresolved. Germline values: CDR1 PRHDT, CDR2 FYEKMQ (reference sequence). V lost 3 bases, J lost 1 base, and 15 bases lay in between. This CDR3 spans 16 amino acids. The CDR3 protein is CASSFRIGPENTEAFF. CDR3 DNA sequence: TGTGCCAGCAGCTTTCGGATTGGGCCGGAGAACACTGAAGCTTTCTTT.

The chain uses TRBV15 and TRBJ2-7, with TRBD1 matching over 7 bases. Germline V gene data show CDR1 as LNHNV and CDR2 as YYDKDF (reference sequence). V gave up 0 bases and J gave up 2 bases; unmatched junction bases: 4. This CDR3 has 15 residues. This CDR3 reads CATSRERDRAYEQYF. The CDR3 nucleotides read TGTGCCACCAGCAGAGAACGGGACAGAGCCTACGAGCAGTACTTC.

This clone has more than one count but fewer than ten. V and J are TRBV6-4 and TRBJ1-2, with 8 bases lining up with TRBD1. This CDR3 is 15 amino acids long. V was clipped by 0 bases and J by 4 bases; unmatched bases: 4. Germline assignment: CDR1 MRHNA and CDR2 SNTAGT. This chain's CDR3 is CASSDSSGGSYGYTF. The CDR3, as DNA: TGTGCCAGCAGTGACTCTTCAGGGGGCAGCTATGGCTACACCTTC.

This clone has only one observation. This chain joins TRBV7-2 and TRBJ1-5, with D perhaps TRBD1 (5 bases). The ends were cut back, 4 bases at V and 6 bases at J, with 13 bases in the middle. Germline V gives CDR1 SGHTA, CDR2 FQGNSA. This CDR3 is built from 14 residues. The CDR3 DNA reads TGTGCCAGCAGCTGGGGGGGGTTTAGTCAGCCCCAGCATTTT. It encodes CASSWGGFSQPQHF.

The chain is built from TRBV10-2 and TRBJ2-7, with 11 bases aligning to TRBD2. The V gene end was trimmed by 6 bases and the J gene end by 0 bases; junction bases not matched to a gene: 4. The CDR3 covers 15 residues. Germline V CDR1 and CDR2: WSHSY, SAAADI. CDR3 bases: TGCGCCAGCAGAGCTACTAGCGGGAGCTCCTACGAGCAGTACTTC. It yields the protein CASRATSGSSYEQYF.